Below are 4 T cell receptor beta chains sequenced from a single sample in a study of T cell repertoires in cytomegalovirus infection. TCRdb called the reads again in MiXCR, with one record for every CDR3 protein. The repertoire consists of 65,000 to 90,000 distinct CDR3 sequences, with around 3.8% occurring once and the leading ten covering approximately 20%. The specimen was PBMCs. These receptor sequences come from a human donor in good health (CMV status not recorded). Some clones in this sample may be carry-over from other donors' samples.

This clonotype was observed at least ten times. The CDR3 DNA follows: TGTGCCAGCAGCTGGGGGGGCAGGGGAGGGAACACTGAAGCTTTCTTT. This sequence encodes CASSWGGRGGNTEAFF. The chain couples TRBV7-2 to TRBJ1-1; weak D call: TRBD1 (6 bases). The ends were cut back, 4 bases at V and 1 base at J, with 16 bases in the middle. CDR3 size: 16 residues. Germline CDR1 reads SGHTA; CDR2 reads FQGNSA. Looking up the rest from reference TRBV7-2 and TRBJ1-1 gives the full variable domain: GAGVSQSPSNKVTEKGKDVELRCDPISGHTALYWYRQSLGQGLEFLIYFQGNSAPDKSGLPSDRFSAERTGGSVSTLTIQRTQQEDSAVYLCASSWGGRGGNTEAFFGQGTRLTVV.

This clonotype was seen repeatedly, ten times or more. The V call is TRBV7-2, the J call TRBJ2-3; possible D gene TRBD1, 6 bases. The germline gives CDR1 SGHTA, CDR2 FQGNSA. The CDR3 length is 15 residues. V was clipped by 5 bases and J by 2 bases, with 14 bases between them. This chain's CDR3 is CASSLGATNTDTQYF. The CDR3 DNA sequence: TGTGCCAGCAGCCTGGGGGCCACCAACACAGATACGCAGTATTTT.

V usage is TRBV13 and J usage is TRBJ2-4, with 12 bases that match TRBD2. V dropped 5 bases and J dropped 1; count of bases not matched to a gene: 6. The CDR3 is 17 residues long. Germline assignment: CDR1 PRHDT and CDR2 FYEKMQ (reference sequence). The CDR3 is CASSRRLAGVAKNIQYF. The CDR3 DNA sequence: TGTGCCAGCAGCCGCAGACTAGCGGGAGTGGCCAAAAACATTCAGTACTTC.

This clonotype was observed at least ten times. J is TRBJ1-5 and V is TRBV12-3 or TRBV12-4; 8 nucleotides match TRBD1. The CDR3 is made up of 14 amino acids. The V segment lost 5 bases and the J segment 6 bases; nucleotides outside the gene matches: 6. The CDR3 reads CASSLTGGRQPQHF. The CDR3 region has the DNA TGTGCCAGCAGTCTAACAGGGGGGCGTCAGCCCCAGCATTTT.